The 30 T cell receptor beta chains below were found in one sample sequenced in a study of blood T cell repertoires in COVID-19. Data came from immunoSEQ multiplex PCR; TCRdb stores just in-frame clones and leaves some out. Found here are 65,000 to 80,000 clones, around 91% of them singletons; the top ten hold roughly 6.1%. Sequencing was done on a sample of peripheral blood. The receptors here all came from a human donor in a cohort sampled during active COVID-19.

The CDR3 loop reads CAISGGAGDNQPQHF. The CDR3 region has the DNA TGTGCCATCAGTGGGGGGGCGGGGGATAATCAGCCCCAGCATTTT. The chain couples TRBV10-3 to TRBJ1-5, with D tentatively TRBD1 (6 bases). The V gene's germline CDR1 is ENHRY and CDR2 SYGVKD. The ends were cut back, 4 bases at V and 4 bases at J, with 14 bases in the middle. CDR3 length: 15 amino acids.

The DNA of the CDR3 is TGTGCCAGCAGCTCAACAGGAGCCAAAAACATTCAGTACTTC. It codes for CASSSTGAKNIQYF. The chain carries TRBV7-2 and TRBJ2-4, with D tentatively TRBD1 (5 bases). V was trimmed by 4 bases and J by 0 bases, leaving 7 bases between them. The V gene's germline CDR1 is SGHTA and CDR2 FQGNSA. This CDR3 spans 14 amino acids.

The chain uses TRBV3-1 (or the pseudogene TRBV3-2) and TRBJ1-6, with unresolved D. Germline loops: CDR1 LGHDT, CDR2 YNNKEL (reference sequence). V was pared by 1 base and J by 7 bases, with 8 bases between. The CDR3 length is 14 residues. CDR3 region: CASSQVHSNSPLHF. The CDR3 bases are TGTGCCAGCAGCCAAGTACACAGCAATTCACCCCTCCACTTT.

The rearrangement links TRBV7-2 to TRBJ2-7, with a possible D match to TRBD1 (6 bases). The germline V gene has CDR1 SGHTA and CDR2 FQGNSA. This CDR3 is built from 12 residues. Trimming stripped 4 bases from V and 6 bases from J, with 10 bases between. The CDR3 region is CASSSNRVEQYF. The DNA for the CDR3 is TGTGCCAGCAGCTCAAACAGGGTCGAGCAGTACTTC.

This clone came up once. The rearrangement uses TRBV7-9 and TRBJ2-7; tentatively, D is TRBD1 (6 bases). The CDR3 sequence is 14 residues long. V lost 4 bases and J lost 7, with 17 bases in between. The germline V gene encodes CDR1 SEHNR and CDR2 FQNEAQ (reference sequence). In DNA form, the CDR3 reads TGTGCCAGCAGCTACCCCAGGGGAGTGGGGGAGCAGTACTTC. Translation gives CASSYPRGVGEQYF.

The CDR3 region is CASRESRGRGTEAFF. CDR3 DNA: TGTGCCAGCAGGGAATCCAGGGGGCGCGGGACTGAAGCTTTCTTT. The rearrangement joins TRBV7-9 to TRBJ1-1, with 8 bases fitting TRBD1. CDR1 and CDR2 from the germline V gene are SEHNR and FQNEAQ (reference sequence). V trimming: 6 bases; J trimming: 5 bases; junction bases outside the gene matches: 11. This CDR3 is built from 15 residues.

The V gene is TRBV2, the J gene TRBJ1-5; 11 nucleotides agree with TRBD1. The length of the CDR3 is 15 residues. V shed 5 bases and J 5 bases; nucleotides not matched to a gene: 5. Germline CDR1 reads SNHLY; CDR2 reads FYNNEI. In DNA form, the CDR3 reads TGTGCCAGCAGTAAGGGGACAGGGGGACATCAGCCCCAGCATTTT. Its protein product is CASSKGTGGHQPQHF.

CDR3 in DNA: TGCGCCAGCAGCCAAGAATTGGCGGGACAGTCTGGGGCCAACGTCCTGACTTTC. The encoded protein is CASSQELAGQSGANVLTF. The genes are TRBV4-1 and TRBJ2-6; D possibly corresponds to TRBD1 (7 bases). Trimming pared 0 bases from V and 1 base from J, leaving 13 bases between. Germline loops: CDR1 MGHRA, CDR2 YSYEKL. The CDR3 is made up of 18 amino acids.

V usage is TRBV14 and J usage is TRBJ1-1, with 10 bases identical to TRBD1. V lost 1 base, J lost 7 bases, and 0 bases stayed unmatched. The CDR3 sequence is 13 residues long. Germline CDR1 is SGHDN and CDR2 is FVKESK. The CDR3 bases are TGTGCCAGCAGCCAAGGGACAGGGGGTGAAGCTTTCTTT. It specifies CASSQGTGGEAFF. Combining the CDR3 with reference TRBV14 and TRBJ1-1 gives the whole variable domain EAGVTQFPSHSVIEKGQTVTLRCDPISGHDNLYWYRRVMGKEIKFLLHFVKESKQDESGMPNNRFLAERTGGTYSTLKVQPAELEDSGVYFCASSQGTGGEAFFGQGTRLTVV.

This chain joins TRBV6-5 and TRBJ1-2, with D maybe TRBD1 (5 bases). The CDR3 is made up of 13 amino acids. CDR1 and CDR2 from the germline V gene are MNHEY and SVGAGI. Trimming removed 4 bases at V and 4 bases at J, with 10 bases between. Here the CDR3 reads CASSSGDFYGYTF. The CDR3 nucleotides are TGTGCCAGCAGTTCCGGGGACTTCTATGGCTACACCTTC.

The rearrangement joins TRBV6-5 to TRBJ1-1; D is uncertain. Germline V gene data show CDR1 as MNHEY and CDR2 as SVGAGI. This CDR3 is 13 amino acids long. Trimming pared 6 bases from V and 2 bases from J, leaving 10 bases between. CDR3 in amino acids: CASRATQNTEAFF. The CDR3 bases are TGTGCCAGCAGGGCAACACAAAACACTGAAGCTTTCTTT.

The chain recombines TRBV15 with TRBJ2-7, with TRBD2 as a possible D gene (5 bases). V lost 5 bases, J lost 0 bases, and 17 bases lay in between. The CDR3 length is 16 residues. In germline, CDR1 is LNHNV, CDR2 YYDKDF (reference sequence). The CDR3: CATSPDQWGASYEQYF. The CDR3 DNA reads TGTGCCACCAGCCCGGATCAGTGGGGAGCCTCCTACGAGCAGTACTTC. Combining the CDR3 with reference TRBV15 and TRBJ2-7 gives the whole variable domain DAMVIQNPRYQVTQFGKPVTLSCSQTLNHNVMYWYQQKSSQAPKLLFHYYDKDFNNEADTPDNFQSRRPNTSFCFLDIRSPGLGDTAMYLCATSPDQWGASYEQYFGPGTRLTVT.

The chain is built from TRBV10-3 and TRBJ2-7; 7 bases agree with TRBD2. This CDR3 has 15 residues. V lost 3 bases, J lost 0 bases, and 5 bases stayed unmatched. Germline loops: CDR1 ENHRY, CDR2 SYGVKD. As DNA, the CDR3 is TGTGCCATCAGTGAAAGCGGGGTAGCCTCCTACGAGCAGTACTTC. Translated, it gives CAISESGVASYEQYF.

The V and J genes are TRBV27 and TRBJ1-5; D remains ambiguous. The V gene's germline CDR1 is MNHEY and CDR2 SMNVEV (reference sequence). The CDR3 has 15 amino acids. With 6 bases removed from V and 0 bases from J, the gap between germline ends came to 12 bases. DNA of the CDR3: TGTGCCAGCAGAATAACACCTGATAGCAATCAGCCCCAGCATTTT. It encodes CASRITPDSNQPQHF.

The chain is built from TRBV30 and TRBJ2-5, with D possibly TRBD2 on 5 matching bases. V lost 2 bases and J 0 bases, leaving 13 bases between the germline ends. CDR3 length equals 15 residues. CDR1 is GTSNPN and CDR2 is SVGIG in the germline V gene (reference sequence). CDR3 in amino acids: CAWSFTGIYQETQYF. The CDR3 DNA reads as TGTGCCTGGAGTTTCACCGGGATATACCAAGAGACCCAGTACTTC.

The V call is TRBV2, the J call TRBJ2-1; 8 positions agree with TRBD2. The V segment lost 1 base and the J segment 6 bases; nucleotides outside the gene matches: 5. Germline CDR1 is SNHLY and CDR2 is FYNNEI. CDR3 length equals 15 residues. The CDR3 here is CASSEEAGAVNEQFF. DNA for the CDR3: TGTGCCAGCAGTGAAGAAGCGGGGGCGGTCAATGAGCAGTTCTTC.

The chain uses TRBV9 and TRBJ1-1, with 7 bases matching TRBD1. The CDR3 has 15 residues. V lost 3 bases and J lost 1; bases outside the gene matches: 6. From germline, CDR1 is SGDLS and CDR2 YYNGEE. CDR3 sequence reads: CASSDRQGRNTEAFF. Written as DNA, the CDR3 is TGTGCCAGCAGCGATCGACAGGGACGGAACACTGAAGCTTTCTTT.

This chain links TRBV5-1 with TRBJ1-4; D not certain. The V and J ends lost 2 bases and 0 bases respectively, with 5 bases between them. The V gene's germline CDR1 is SGHRS and CDR2 YFSETQ. The CDR3 consists of 14 residues. CDR3 sequence (DNA): TGCGCCAGCAGCTTATCTTCAACTAATGAAAAACTGTTTTTT. Protein product: CASSLSSTNEKLFF.

This chain connects TRBV18 to TRBJ2-3, with a possible D match to TRBD1 (7 bases). Trimming stripped 3 bases from V and 0 bases from J, with 13 bases between. CDR1 and CDR2 from the germline V gene are KGHSH and LQKENI. The CDR3 extends over 16 amino acids. This CDR3 is CASSPQGGRSTDTQYF. CDR3 in DNA: TGTGCCAGCTCACCTCAGGGGGGTCGAAGCACAGATACGCAGTATTTT.

The table lists this clone with a count of one. The chain combines TRBV11-1 with TRBJ2-1; D is possibly TRBD1 (6 bases). V lost 5 bases and J lost 2, with 13 bases in between. CDR3 size: 15 residues. CDR1 and CDR2 (germline): SGHAT, FQDESV (reference sequence). The CDR3 sequence is CASSPRQVPYNEQFF. CDR3 nucleotide sequence: TGTGCCAGCAGCCCTAGACAGGTGCCCTACAATGAGCAGTTCTTC.

V is TRBV9 and J is TRBJ1-2; 9 bases line up with TRBD1. V trimming: 5 bases; J trimming: 6 bases; junction bases outside the gene matches: 8. The CDR3 contains 14 residues. Germline-derived CDR1 and CDR2 are SGDLS and YYNGEE. The CDR3 here is CASRKGGQGNGYTF. For the CDR3, the DNA is TGTGCCAGCAGGAAGGGGGGACAGGGAAATGGCTACACCTTC.

V and J are TRBV15 and TRBJ1-3, with a weak D call TRBD1 (6 bases). The V and J ends lost 0 bases and 4 bases respectively, with 10 bases between them. The CDR3 length is 15 residues. Germline assignment: CDR1 LNHNV and CDR2 YYDKDF (reference sequence). For the CDR3, the DNA is TGTGCCACCAGCAGAGATCCCGGACAGGGAAACACCATATATTTT. Translation gives CATSRDPGQGNTIYF.

The chain employs TRBV18 and TRBJ1-2; D is ambiguous. CDR1 and CDR2 from the germline V gene are KGHSH and LQKENI. Trimming removed 1 base from V and 6 bases from J, with 12 bases in between. This CDR3 contains 14 residues. CDR3 DNA: TGTGCCAGCTCACCACGGAGGGTACCGGATGGCTACACCTTC. This encodes CASSPRRVPDGYTF. The full variable domain, completed using reference TRBV18 and TRBJ1-2, is NAGVMQNPRHLVRRRGQEARLRCSPMKGHSHVYWYRQLPEEGLKFMVYLQKENIIDESGMPKERFSAEFPKEGPSILRIQQVVRGDSAAYFCASSPRRVPDGYTFGSGTRLTVV.

This clone was seen only once. The J gene is TRBJ1-6, the V gene TRBV18; 9 nucleotides align to TRBD1. The ends lost 2 bases at V and 5 bases at J; junction bases unmatched: 1. Germline-derived CDR1 and CDR2 are KGHSH and LQKENI. The CDR3 covers 15 residues. CDR3 region: CASSPWDRDNSPLHF. The CDR3 DNA sequence: TGTGCCAGCTCACCATGGGACAGGGATAATTCACCCCTCCACTTT.

This clone came up many times. The V gene is TRBV27, the J gene TRBJ2-1; D uncertain. Germline CDR1 reads MNHEY; CDR2 reads SMNVEV (reference sequence). CDR3 length equals 15 residues. The V end lost 0 bases, the J end lost 9 bases, and 15 bases lay between the germline ends. CDR3 region: CASSLSPGIRSEQFF. In nucleotides, the CDR3 is TGTGCCAGCAGTTTATCACCAGGTATCAGGTCTGAGCAGTTCTTC.

As regards this clone: Different DNA sequences within this sample yield the same CDR3. CDR3 coding DNA: TGTGCCAGCTCACCACCGGGGGGAGGTCAGCCCCAGCATTTT. Its translation: CASSPPGGGQPQHF. This chain links TRBV18 with TRBJ1-5, with D perhaps matching TRBD1 (5 bases). The CDR3 covers 14 residues. Germline CDR1 is KGHSH and CDR2 is LQKENI. Trimming took off 0 bases at V and 6 bases at J, with 9 bases between the two ends.

This chain uses TRBV6-2 or TRBV6-3 with TRBJ2-3, with D possibly TRBD1 on 5 matching bases. Germline V lookup: CDR1 MNHEY, CDR2 SVGEGT. This CDR3 contains 18 residues. Between the trimmed V and J ends, which lost 5 bases and 0 bases, there was a span of 21 bases. The CDR3 DNA sequence: TGTGCCAGCAGTAAGAAGCCTTACAGGACCCTAAGCACAGATACGCAGTATTTT. It specifies CASSKKPYRTLSTDTQYF.

CDR3 amino acids: CASSVGFAGGADEQFF. CDR3 nucleotides: TGTGCCAGCAGCGTAGGTTTTGCGGGGGGGGCAGATGAGCAGTTCTTC. The V gene is TRBV9, the J gene TRBJ2-1; TRBD2 matches at 9 bases. The germline CDR1 and CDR2 sequences are SGDLS and YYNGEE. With 0 bases clipped from V and 8 bases from J, the junction kept 9 bases outside the gene matches. This CDR3 is built from 16 residues.

The V call is TRBV11-2, the J call TRBJ2-5; tentatively, D is TRBD2 (5 bases). The V end lost 2 bases, the J end lost 2 bases, and 9 bases lay between the germline ends. Germline V gene sequence: CDR1 SGHAT, CDR2 FQNNGV. This CDR3 has 14 residues. The CDR3 region is CASSLFRGQETQYF. As DNA, the CDR3 is TGTGCCAGCAGCTTATTTCGGGGACAAGAGACCCAGTACTTC. Looking up the rest from reference TRBV11-2 and TRBJ2-5 gives the full variable domain: EAGVAQSPRYKIIEKRQSVAFWCNPISGHATLYWYQQILGQGPKLLIQFQNNGVVDDSQLPKDRFSAERLKGVDSTLKIQPAKLEDSAVYLCASSLFRGQETQYFGPGTRLLVL.

The chain combines TRBV19 with TRBJ2-6; TRBD1 agrees at 8 bases. V lost 3 bases and J lost 4; bases outside the gene matches: 8. Germline-derived CDR1 and CDR2 are LNHDA and SQIVND (reference sequence). This CDR3 has 17 residues. Written as DNA, the CDR3 is TGTGCCAGTAGTATTATTCAGGGGGCAGGAGGGGCCAACGTCCTGACTTTC. Translation gives CASSIIQGAGGANVLTF.